The clone carrying this T cell receptor (beta chain) was detected once. Its antigen is still unknown. This entry belongs to a study of beta chain features in type 1 diabetes. Study at large: Fewer than 110 million sorted cells were examined across all samples.

Study-level results: The study found that naive, central memory and Treg TCRB repertoires appeared more similar in patients than in healthy donors.

The CDR3 totals 14 residues. CDR1 SNHLY and CDR2 FYNNEI come from the germline V gene. The V end lost 6 bases, the J end lost 4 bases, and 15 bases lay between the germline ends. Of the isolated RNA, all was reverse transcribed, and so the sequenced material was expressed TCRB transcripts. Using immunoSEQ multiplex PCR, the repertoire was profiled, and TCRdb retains in-frame clones only, with some absent. Of about 360,000 clones listed, roughly an eighth were seen once; the top ten hold 0.017%. Sequencing was performed on naive CD4+ T cells from blood. The rearrangement uses TRBV2 and TRBJ1-2; D perhaps matches TRBD1 (6 bases). The receptor was isolated from a man aged 18-30 years in good health. The CDR3 is CASRLNRDIYGYTF. CDR3 DNA sequence: TGTGCCAGCAGGTTAAACCGGGACATCTATGGCTACACCTTC. Full variable domain (rest looked up from reference TRBV2 and TRBJ1-2): EPEVTQTPSHQVTQMGQEVILRCVPISNHLYFYWYRQILGQKVEFLVSFYNNEISEKSEIFDDQFSVERPDGSNFTLKIRSTKLEDSAMYFCASRLNRDIYGYTFGSGTRLTVV.